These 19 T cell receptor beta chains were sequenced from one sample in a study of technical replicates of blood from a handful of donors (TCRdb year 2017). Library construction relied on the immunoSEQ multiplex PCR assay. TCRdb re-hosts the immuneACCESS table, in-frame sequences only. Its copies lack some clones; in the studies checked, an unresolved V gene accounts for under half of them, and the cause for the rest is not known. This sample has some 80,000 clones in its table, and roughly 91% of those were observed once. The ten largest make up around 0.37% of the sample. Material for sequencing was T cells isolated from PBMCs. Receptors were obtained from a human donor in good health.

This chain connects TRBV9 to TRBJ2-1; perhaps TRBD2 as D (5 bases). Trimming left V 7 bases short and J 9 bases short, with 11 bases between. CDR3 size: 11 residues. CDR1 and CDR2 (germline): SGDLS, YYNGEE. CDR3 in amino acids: CASGSEAEQFF. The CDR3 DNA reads TGTGCCAGCGGGAGCGAAGCTGAGCAGTTCTTC.

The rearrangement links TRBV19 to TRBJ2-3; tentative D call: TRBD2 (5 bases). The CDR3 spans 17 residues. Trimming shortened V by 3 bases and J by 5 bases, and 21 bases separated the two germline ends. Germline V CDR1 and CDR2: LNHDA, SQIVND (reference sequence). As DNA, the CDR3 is TGTGCCAGTAGTATCGGATTGGGAGCTAGGTTTCGAGATACGCAGTATTTT. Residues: CASSIGLGARFRDTQYF. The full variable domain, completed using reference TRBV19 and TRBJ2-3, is DGGITQSPKYLFRKEGQNVTLSCEQNLNHDAMYWYRQDPGQGLRLIYYSQIVNDFQKGDIAEGYSVSREKKESFPLTVTSAQKNPTAFYLCASSIGLGARFRDTQYFGPGTRLTVL.

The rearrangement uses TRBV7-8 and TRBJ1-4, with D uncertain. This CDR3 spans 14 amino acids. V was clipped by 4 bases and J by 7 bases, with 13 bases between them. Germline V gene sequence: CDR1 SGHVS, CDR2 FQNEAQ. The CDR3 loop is CASSSREWSEKLFF. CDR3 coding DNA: TGTGCCAGCAGCTCCCGGGAGTGGAGTGAAAAACTGTTTTTT. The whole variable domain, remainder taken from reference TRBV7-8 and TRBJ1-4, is GAGVSQSPRYKVAKRGQDVALRCDPISGHVSLFWYQQALGQGPEFLTYFQNEAQLDKSGLPSDRFFAERPEGSVSTLKIQRTQQEDSAVYLCASSSREWSEKLFFGSGTQLSVL.

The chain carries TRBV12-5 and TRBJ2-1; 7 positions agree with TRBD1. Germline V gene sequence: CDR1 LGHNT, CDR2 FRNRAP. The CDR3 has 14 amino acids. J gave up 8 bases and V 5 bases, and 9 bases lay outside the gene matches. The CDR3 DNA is TGTGCTAGTGGTCGGACAGGAGGATTGGATGAGCAGTTCTTC. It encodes CASGRTGGLDEQFF.

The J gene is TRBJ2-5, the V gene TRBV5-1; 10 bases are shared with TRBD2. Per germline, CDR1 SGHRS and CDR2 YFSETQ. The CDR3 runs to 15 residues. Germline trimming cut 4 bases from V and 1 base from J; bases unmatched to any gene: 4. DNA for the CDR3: TGCGCCAGCAGCGAACTAGCGGGGTCCCAAGAGACCCAGTACTTC. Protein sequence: CASSELAGSQETQYF.

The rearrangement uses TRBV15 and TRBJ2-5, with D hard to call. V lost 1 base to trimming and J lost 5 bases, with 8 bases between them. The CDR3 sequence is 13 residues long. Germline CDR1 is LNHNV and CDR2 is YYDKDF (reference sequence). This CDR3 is CATSRVQIETQYF. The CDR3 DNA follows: TGTGCCACCAGCAGAGTCCAAATCGAGACCCAGTACTTC.

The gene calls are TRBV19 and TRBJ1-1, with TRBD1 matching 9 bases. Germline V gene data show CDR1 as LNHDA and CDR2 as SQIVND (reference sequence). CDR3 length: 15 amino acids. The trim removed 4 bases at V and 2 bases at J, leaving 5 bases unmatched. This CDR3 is CASSTWTGANTEAFF. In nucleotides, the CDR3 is TGTGCCAGTAGTACCTGGACAGGGGCTAACACTGAAGCTTTCTTT.

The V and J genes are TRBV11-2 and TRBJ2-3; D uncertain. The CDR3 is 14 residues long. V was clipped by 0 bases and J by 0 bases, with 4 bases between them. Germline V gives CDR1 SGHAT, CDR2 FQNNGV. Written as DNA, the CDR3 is TGTGCCAGCAGCTTAGACGGGAGCACAGATACGCAGTATTTT. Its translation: CASSLDGSTDTQYF.

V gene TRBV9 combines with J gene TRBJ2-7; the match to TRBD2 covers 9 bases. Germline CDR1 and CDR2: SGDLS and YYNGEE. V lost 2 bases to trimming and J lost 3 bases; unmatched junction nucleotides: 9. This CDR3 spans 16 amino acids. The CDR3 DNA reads TGTGCCAGCAGCGTCACCGGCGGGAGGGCCAGCTACGAGCAGTACTTC. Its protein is CASSVTGGRASYEQYF. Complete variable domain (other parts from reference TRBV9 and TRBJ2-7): DSGVTQTPKHLITATGQRVTLRCSPRSGDLSVYWYQQSLDQGLQFLIQYYNGEERAKGNILERFSAQQFPDLHSELNLSSLELGDSALYFCASSVTGGRASYEQYFGPGTRLTVT.

The CDR3 protein is CASSLVVLERTDTQYF. The CDR3 bases are TGTGCCAGCAGCTTAGTAGTTCTAGAGCGGACAGATACGCAGTATTTT. The V call is TRBV11-3, the J call TRBJ2-3, with TRBD2 as a possible D gene (5 bases). Trimming stripped 1 base from V and 3 bases from J, with 14 bases between. The CDR3 is 16 amino acids. CDR1 SGHNT and CDR2 YENEEA come from the germline V gene.

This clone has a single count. The CDR3 nucleotides are TGTGCCAGCAGCGGGGCCGGGGAACTAGCGGGAGGGACCTACGAGCAGTACTTC. Translated: CASSGAGELAGGTYEQYF. The rearrangement links TRBV9 to TRBJ2-7; 13 bases agree with TRBD2. This CDR3 has 18 residues. Germline CDR1 is SGDLS and CDR2 is YYNGEE. Trimming cost V 3 bases and J 2 bases; bases outside gene matches: 11.

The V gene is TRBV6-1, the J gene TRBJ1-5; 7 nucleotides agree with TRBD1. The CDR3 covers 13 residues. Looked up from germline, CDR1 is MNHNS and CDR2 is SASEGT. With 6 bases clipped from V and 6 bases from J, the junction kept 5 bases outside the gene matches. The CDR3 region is CASSATGVQPQHF. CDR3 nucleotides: TGTGCCAGCAGCGCCACAGGGGTTCAGCCCCAGCATTTT.

The CDR3 nucleotides are TGTGCCAGCAGCGCCCAAGCGGGAGTTGACTACGAGCAGTACTTC. Translating gives CASSAQAGVDYEQYF. The chain employs TRBV9 and TRBJ2-7; 8 nucleotides line up with TRBD2. J was trimmed by 3 bases and V by 3 bases; bases with no gene match: 8. Germline loops: CDR1 SGDLS, CDR2 YYNGEE. The CDR3 loop spans 15 amino acids.

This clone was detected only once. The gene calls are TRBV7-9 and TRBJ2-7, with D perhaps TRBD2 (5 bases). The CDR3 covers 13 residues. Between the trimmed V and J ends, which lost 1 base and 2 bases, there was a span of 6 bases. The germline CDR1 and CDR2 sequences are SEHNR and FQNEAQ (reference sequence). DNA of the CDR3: TGTGCCAGCAGCTTAGGGAGGACCTACGAGCAGTACTTC. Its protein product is CASSLGRTYEQYF.

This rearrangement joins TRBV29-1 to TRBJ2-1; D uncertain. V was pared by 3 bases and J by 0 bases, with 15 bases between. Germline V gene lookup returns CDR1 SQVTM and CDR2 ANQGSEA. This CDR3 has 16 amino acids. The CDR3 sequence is CSVEGSVLSSYNEQFF. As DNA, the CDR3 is TGCAGCGTTGAGGGCAGTGTACTGAGCTCCTACAATGAGCAGTTCTTC.

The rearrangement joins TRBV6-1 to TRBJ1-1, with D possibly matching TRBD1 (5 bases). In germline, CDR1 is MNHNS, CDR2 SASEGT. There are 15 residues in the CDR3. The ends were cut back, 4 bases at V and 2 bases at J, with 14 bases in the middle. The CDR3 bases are TGTGCCAGCAGTGTGGTTGGGGGGGATAACACTGAAGCTTTCTTT. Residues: CASSVVGGDNTEAFF.

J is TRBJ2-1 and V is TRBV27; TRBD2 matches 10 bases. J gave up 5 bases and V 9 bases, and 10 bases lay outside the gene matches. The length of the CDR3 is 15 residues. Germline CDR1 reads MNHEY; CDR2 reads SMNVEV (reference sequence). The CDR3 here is CASSSSGSPNNEQFF. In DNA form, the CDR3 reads TGTGCCAGTTCCTCTAGCGGGAGCCCTAACAATGAGCAGTTCTTC.

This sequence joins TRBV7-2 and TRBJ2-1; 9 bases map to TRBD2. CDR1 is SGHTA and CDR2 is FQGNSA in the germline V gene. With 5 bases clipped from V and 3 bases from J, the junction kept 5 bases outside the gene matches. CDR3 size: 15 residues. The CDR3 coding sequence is TGTGCCAGCAGCAGGCCGACTAGCGGCTACAATGAGCAGTTCTTC. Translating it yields CASSRPTSGYNEQFF.

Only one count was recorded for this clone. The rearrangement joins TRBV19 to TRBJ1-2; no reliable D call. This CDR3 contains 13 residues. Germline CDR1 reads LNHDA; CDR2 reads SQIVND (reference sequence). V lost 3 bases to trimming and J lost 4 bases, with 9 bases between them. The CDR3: CASSMAGFYGYTF. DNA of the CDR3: TGTGCCAGTAGTATGGCGGGGTTCTATGGCTACACCTTC.